What follows is one T cell receptor beta chain and its context. The antigen is not known. CDR3 length: 17 residues. CDR1 is SGHAT and CDR2 is FQNNGV in the germline V gene. The V gene end was trimmed by 2 bases and the J gene end by 4 bases; junction bases not matched to a gene: 12. This sample is part of a study of CD8 T cells in ankylosing spondylitis. Each TCR beta library was made by quantitative 5'-RACE that incorporated molecular barcodes. TCRdb re-called the 5' RACE reads with MiXCR, one entry per CDR3 protein. The repertoire holds about 360,000 distinct CDR3 sequences, with roughly 20% as singletons. Study findings and constraints: Disease-linked clones displayed a CD8+ phenotype and appeared relatively rarely in peripheral blood. As reported, disease-linked clones showed significant enrichment in matched ankylosing spondylitis synovial fluid.

V usage is TRBV11-2 and J usage is TRBJ2-5, with 8 bases fitting TRBD2. Sequencing input: blood, either unsorted or a sorted T cell fraction (not recorded which). The receptor was derived from a male donor with ankylosing spondylitis or in good health (not recorded which). CDR3 in DNA: TGTGCCAGCAGCTTAATCTTGTCTGATGCGGGGGGAGAGACCCAGTACTTC. The encoded protein is CASSLILSDAGGETQYF.